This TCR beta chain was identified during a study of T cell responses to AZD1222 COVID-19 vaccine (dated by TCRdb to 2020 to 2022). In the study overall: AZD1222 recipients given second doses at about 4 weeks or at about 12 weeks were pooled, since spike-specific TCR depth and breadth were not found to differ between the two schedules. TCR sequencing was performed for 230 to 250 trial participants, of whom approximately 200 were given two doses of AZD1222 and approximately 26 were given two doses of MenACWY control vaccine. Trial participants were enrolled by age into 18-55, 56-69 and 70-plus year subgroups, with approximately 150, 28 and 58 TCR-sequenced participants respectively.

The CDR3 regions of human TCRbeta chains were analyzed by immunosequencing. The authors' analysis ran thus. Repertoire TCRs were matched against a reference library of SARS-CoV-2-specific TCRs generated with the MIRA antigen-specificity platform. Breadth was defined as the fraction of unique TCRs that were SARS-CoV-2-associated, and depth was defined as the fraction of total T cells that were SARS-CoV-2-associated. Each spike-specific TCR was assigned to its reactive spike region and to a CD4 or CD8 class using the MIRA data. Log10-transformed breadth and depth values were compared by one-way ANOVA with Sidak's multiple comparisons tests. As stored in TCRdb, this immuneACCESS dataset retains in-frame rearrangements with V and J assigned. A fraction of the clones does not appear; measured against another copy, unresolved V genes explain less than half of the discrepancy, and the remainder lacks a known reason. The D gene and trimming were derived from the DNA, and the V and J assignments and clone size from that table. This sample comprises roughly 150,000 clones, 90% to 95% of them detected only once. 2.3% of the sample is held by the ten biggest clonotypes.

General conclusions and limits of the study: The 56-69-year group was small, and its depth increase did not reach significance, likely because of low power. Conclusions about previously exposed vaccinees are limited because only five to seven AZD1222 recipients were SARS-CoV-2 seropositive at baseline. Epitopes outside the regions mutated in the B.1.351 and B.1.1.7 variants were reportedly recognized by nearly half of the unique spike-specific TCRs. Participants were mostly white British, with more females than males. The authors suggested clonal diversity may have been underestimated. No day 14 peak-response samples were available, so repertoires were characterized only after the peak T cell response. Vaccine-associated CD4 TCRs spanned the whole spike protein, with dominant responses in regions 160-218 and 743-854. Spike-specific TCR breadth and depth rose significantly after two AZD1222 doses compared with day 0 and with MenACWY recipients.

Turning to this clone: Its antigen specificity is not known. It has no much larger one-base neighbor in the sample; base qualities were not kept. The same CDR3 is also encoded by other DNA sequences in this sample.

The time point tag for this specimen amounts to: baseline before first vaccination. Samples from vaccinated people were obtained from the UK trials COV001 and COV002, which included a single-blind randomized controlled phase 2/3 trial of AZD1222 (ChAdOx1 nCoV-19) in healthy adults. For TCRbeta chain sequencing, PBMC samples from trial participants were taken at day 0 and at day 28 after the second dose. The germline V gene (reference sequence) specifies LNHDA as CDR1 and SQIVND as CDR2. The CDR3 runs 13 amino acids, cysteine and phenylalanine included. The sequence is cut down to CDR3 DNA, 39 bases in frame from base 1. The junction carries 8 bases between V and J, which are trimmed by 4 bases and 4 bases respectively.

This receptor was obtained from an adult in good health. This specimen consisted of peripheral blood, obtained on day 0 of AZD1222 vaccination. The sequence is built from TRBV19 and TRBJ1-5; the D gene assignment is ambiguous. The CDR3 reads CASSTDRNQPQHF. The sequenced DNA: TGTGCCAGTAGTACTGATCGGAATCAGCCCCAGCATTTT.